What follows is one T cell receptor (beta chain) and its context. Its antigen is undetermined. The data belong to a study of OX40 agonist ivuxolimab in advanced cancers. Findings and limits, study-wide: Clonal expansion from baseline to week 6 occurred in both CD4+ and CD8+ T cells.

The assay was immunoSEQ multiplex PCR, and TCRdb's table has in-frame clones only and misses some. This table has tens of thousands of clones, around 87% appearing once. There are 12 residues in the CDR3. The germline V gene encodes CDR1 ENHRY and CDR2 SYGVKD. Trimming pared 6 bases from V and 5 bases from J, leaving 11 bases between. The sequencing used CD4+ or CD8+ T cells sorted from blood, collected in a trial of the OX40 agonist ivuxolimab. This sequence joins TRBV10-3 and TRBJ2-7; perhaps TRBD1 as D (6 bases). This sequence originates from an adult with an advanced solid tumor such as melanoma, head and neck, liver or kidney cancer. Written as DNA, the CDR3 is TGTGCCATCAGGGGAACAGGGAACGAGCAGTACTTC. Its translation is CAIRGTGNEQYF.